This note documents a single TCR beta chain sequence. This sample stems from a study of blood T cell repertoires in COVID-19. Germline loops: CDR1 SGHAT, CDR2 FQNNGV. After removal of 0 bases from V and 5 bases from J, the junction contained 15 bases not matched to a gene. The CDR3 has 18 amino acids. In assigning cohorts, the study relied on participant-reported clinical history. TCRdb's copy holds only in-frame clones and misses some; the assay was immunoSEQ multiplex PCR. The profile shows about 250,000 clones, about 89% of them singletons. This chain uses TRBV11-2 with TRBJ2-5; 7 bases fit TRBD2. Sequenced sample: PBMCs or T cells enriched from blood (not recorded which). The TCR sequence derives from a middle-aged man who had recovered from COVID-19. CDR3: CASSLDRFKMAGVETQYF. The CDR3 DNA reads TGTGCCAGCAGCTTAGATCGGTTTAAAATGGCGGGAGTGGAGACCCAGTACTTC.